The rows below give T cell receptor beta chains drawn from one sample of a study of blood T cells in healthy people across ages. Each CDR3 protein gets one entry after TCRdb re-called the 5' RACE reads with MiXCR. Of nearly 800,000 distinct CDR3 sequences detected, about 25% appear once; the ten largest clones hold approximately 4%. These records were also assigned to another study, of T cells of mothers and their children.

Material for sequencing was blood. The receptors derive from a boy between 10 and 17 years old in good health. Both conserved end residues are part of each CDR3. The order of the fields is V gene, J gene, CDR3 protein.

>TRBV15|TRBJ1-4
CATSRQITTNEKLFF
>TRBV4-3|TRBJ2-2
CASSQDNGAGTGELFF
>TRBV7-9|TRBJ2-7
CASSLDFYEQYF
>TRBV7-6|TRBJ2-1
CASSSSDREEQFF
>TRBV9|TRBJ2-5
CASSGGAGGPGWETQYF
>TRBV27|TRBJ2-1
CASSRLAGGYNEQFF
>TRBV2|-
CATRDRSLNEQFF
>TRBV2|TRBJ2-7
CASSWTSGGSEQYF
>TRBV7-2|TRBJ2-7
CASSSPGTSIHEQYF
>TRBV9|TRBJ2-1
CASSVGSYNEQFF
>TRBV6-5|TRBJ1-1
CASSYSNRGRTEAFF
>TRBV7-2|TRBJ1-5
CASSLWKPQHF
>TRBV4-1|TRBJ2-7
CASSRLTSGSHEQYF
>TRBV28|TRBJ2-1
CASSQELISIDEQFF
>TRBV20-1|TRBJ2-4
CSAPRTSRWGAKNIQYF
>TRBV7-9|TRBJ1-6
CASSLGAAQYNSPLHF
>TRBV6-5|TRBJ2-3
CASSYLGQPTDTQYF
>TRBV7-8|TRBJ2-1
CASTPRRLREERGDNEQFF